Reported below is one T cell receptor beta chain. The data belong to a study of blood T cell repertoires in COVID-19. Study background: COVID-19 samples, acute and convalescent, were from the United States, Italy and Spain. T cells, B-cell-depleted T cells, or PBMCs supplied cDNA or gDNA.

Per the germline V gene, CDR1 is KGHDR and CDR2 is SFDVKD. Unmatched junction bases numbered 16, after V lost 9 bases and J lost 5 bases. The CDR3 has 16 residues. As originally analysed: The authors estimated nucleated cell counts from reference gene primer amplification. The method was immunoSEQ multiplex PCR; TCRdb's version includes in-frame clones alone and lacks a portion of them. That table furnishes V, J and clone size, whereas the DNA furnished D and trimming. The profile shows about 280,000 clones, approximately 85% of them singletons. The sequenced material came from peripheral blood. The rearrangement joins TRBV24-1 to TRBJ2-7; 9 nucleotides line up with TRBD1. This receptor was taken from a man aged 50 to 59 with active or convalescent COVID-19. This CDR3 reads CATAGWGTGTLHEQYF. The CDR3 nucleotides are TGTGCCACCGCCGGATGGGGGACAGGGACCCTCCACGAGCAGTACTTC.